This T cell receptor (beta chain) came from a study of blood T cell repertoires in COVID-19. Study summary: Samples representing acute and convalescent COVID-19 were sourced from the United States, Italy and Spain.

Some clones are missing from TCRdb's copy, which holds only in-frame ones; the method was immunoSEQ multiplex PCR. This sample yields 300,000 to 450,000 clones, of which around 87% are seen a single time; approximately 1.2% belongs to the top ten. Resolution of symptoms, clearance, or two negative PCRs was present in recovered Cohort 3 donors. Between the trimmed V and J ends, which lost 8 bases and 9 bases, there was a span of 14 bases. The CDR3 sequence is 13 residues long. In germline, CDR1 is LNHDA, CDR2 SQIVND (reference sequence). This clone was seen only a few times. This clonotype was obtained from a man in his thirties or forties who had recovered from COVID-19. Sequenced: PBMCs or T cells enriched from blood (not recorded which). The genes are TRBV19 and TRBJ1-6; TRBD1 is a possible D gene (6 bases). The CDR3 protein is CASRQGLASPLHF. Here the CDR3 DNA reads TGTGCCAGTCGTCAGGGGTTAGCTTCACCCCTCCACTTT. The full variable domain, its missing parts supplied by reference TRBV19 and TRBJ1-6, is DGGITQSPKYLFRKEGQNVTLSCEQNLNHDAMYWYRQDPGQGLRLIYYSQIVNDFQKGDIAEGYSVSREKKESFPLTVTSAQKNPTAFYLCASRQGLASPLHFGNGTRLTVT.